This T cell receptor beta chain derives from a study of shared clonotypes between healthy human individuals. Turning to the study itself: Three CD4 naive, three CD4 memory, two CD8 naive and one CD8 memory plate were used per donor. The study's findings and limits: The authors expected sequencing depth to affect clonotype sharing among donors. Relative to clonotypes present in all four donors, those not shared had lower generation probabilities.

Comments on this clone: Its antigen is unidentified.

Sequencing was at deep level. Method: immunoSEQ multiplex PCR; TCRdb's copy keeps in-frame clones and lacks some. The table lists under 150,000 clones, around 71% of them singletons. Input material: memory CD8+ T cells sorted from blood. Subset: CD45RO+ cells pooled with CCR7-negative TemRA cells. This clonotype was obtained from a woman between 25 and 40 years old in good health.

This chain's CDR3 is CASGTDFHEQYF. DNA for the CDR3: TGCGCCAGCGGGACAGACTTCCACGAGCAGTACTTC. The chain joins TRBV5-1 to TRBJ2-5; TRBD1 matches 7 bases. The DNA end is more similar to TRBJ2-7, so the J call may be wrong. The CDR3 runs 12 residues. CDR1 and CDR2 (germline): SGHRS, YFSETQ.